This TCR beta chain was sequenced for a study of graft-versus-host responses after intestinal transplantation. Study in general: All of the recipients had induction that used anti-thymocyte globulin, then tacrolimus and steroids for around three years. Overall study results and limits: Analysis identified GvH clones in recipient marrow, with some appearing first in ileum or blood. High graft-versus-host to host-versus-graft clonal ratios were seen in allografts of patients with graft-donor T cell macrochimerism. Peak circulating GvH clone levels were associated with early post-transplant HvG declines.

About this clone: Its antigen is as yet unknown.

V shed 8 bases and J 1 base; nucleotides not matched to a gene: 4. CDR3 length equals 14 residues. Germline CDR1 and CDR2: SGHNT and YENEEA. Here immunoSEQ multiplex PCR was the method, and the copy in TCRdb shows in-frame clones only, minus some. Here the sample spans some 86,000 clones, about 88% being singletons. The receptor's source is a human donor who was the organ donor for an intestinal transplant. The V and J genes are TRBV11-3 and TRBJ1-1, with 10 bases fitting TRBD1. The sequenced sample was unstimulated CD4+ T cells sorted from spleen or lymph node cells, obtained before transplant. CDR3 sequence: CASGQGGANTEAFF. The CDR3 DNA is TGTGCCAGCGGACAGGGGGGGGCGAACACTGAAGCTTTCTTT.